The 13 T cell receptor beta chains in this list originate from one sample, sequenced in a study of response to subunit inactivated influenza vaccine. TCRdb ran MiXCR on the RT-PCR reads and lists one entry per CDR3 protein. The table includes roughly 780,000 distinct CDR3 sequences, approximately 18% detected once. Source: PBMCs from blood, taken roughly 5 days after vaccination. The receptors come from a man aged 45-65 years who received an inactivated influenza vaccine.

This chain uses TRBV27 with TRBJ1-2; 9 bases agree with TRBD1. J was trimmed by 3 bases and V by 6 bases; bases with no gene match: 5. The CDR3 totals 14 residues. Per the germline V gene, CDR1 is MNHEY and CDR2 is SMNVEV (reference sequence). The CDR3 loop is CASRRTGVYYGYTF. The CDR3 DNA reads TGTGCCAGCAGACGGACAGGGGTCTACTATGGCTACACCTTC.

This clonotype was picked up a small number of times. The CDR3 DNA reads as TGCGCCAGCAGCTTGCGGGCCGGGACTAGCGGGAGGGTAGATGAGCAGTTCTTC. Its translation: CASSLRAGTSGRVDEQFF. This chain uses TRBV5-1 with TRBJ2-1; 16 nucleotides line up with TRBD2. J was trimmed by 8 bases and V by 1 base; bases with no gene match: 9. Germline V gene lookup returns CDR1 SGHRS and CDR2 YFSETQ. The CDR3 runs to 18 residues. The full variable domain, in which reference TRBV5-1 and TRBJ2-1 provide the parts outside the CDR3, is KAGVTQTPRYLIKTRGQQVTLSCSPISGHRSVSWYQQTPGQGLQFLFEYFSETQRNKGNFPGRFSGRQFSNSRSEMNVSTLELGDSALYLCASSLRAGTSGRVDEQFFGPGTRLTVL.

The chain has TRBV20-1 and TRBJ2-7, with D perhaps being TRBD1 or TRBD2 (5 bases each). Germline V gene sequence: CDR1 DFQATT, CDR2 SNEGSKA (reference sequence). Trimming removed 1 base at V and 2 bases at J, with 12 bases between. This CDR3 contains 14 residues. The CDR3 loop is CSARVAGSAYEQYF. The CDR3 DNA follows: TGCAGTGCTAGAGTGGCAGGGAGCGCCTACGAGCAGTACTTC.

The sample holds many counts of this clonotype. The chain links TRBV12-3 or TRBV12-4 to TRBJ2-3; D remains ambiguous. CDR3 length: 13 amino acids. V was trimmed by 0 bases and J by 5 bases, leaving 6 bases between them. The CDR3 protein is CASSLAGVDTQYF. The CDR3 bases are TGTGCCAGCAGTTTAGCAGGCGTAGATACGCAGTATTTT.

V gene TRBV6-1 combines with J gene TRBJ2-3; no definite D call. Germline lookup yields CDR1 MNHNS and CDR2 SASEGT. This CDR3 is built from 15 residues. V was pared by 5 bases and J by 2 bases, with 14 bases between. The CDR3 DNA sequence: TGTGCCAGCAGTCCCGTGTACGGGCTCACAGATACGCAGTATTTT. Translation: CASSPVYGLTDTQYF.

For the CDR3, the DNA is TGCAGCGCCTTGGGTCTCTTGAACGGAAACTATGGCTACACCTTC. Protein sequence: CSALGLLNGNYGYTF. J is TRBJ1-2 and V is TRBV29-1, with no clear D. Between the trimmed V and J ends, which lost 7 bases and 2 bases, there was a span of 20 bases. CDR3 size: 15 residues. The germline gives CDR1 SQVTM, CDR2 ANQGSEA. Full variable domain (missing parts from reference TRBV29-1 and TRBJ1-2): SAVISQKPSRDICQRGTSLTIQCQVDSQVTMMFWYRQQPGQSLTLIATANQGSEATYESGFVIDKFPISRPNLTFSTLTVSNMSPEDSSIYLCSALGLLNGNYGYTFGSGTRLTVV.

The rearrangement joins TRBV7-9 to TRBJ1-1; TRBD1 agrees at 9 bases. With 4 bases clipped from V and 8 bases from J, the junction kept 2 bases outside the gene matches. This CDR3 comprises 12 residues. The V gene's germline CDR1 is SEHNR and CDR2 FQNEAQ (reference sequence). The CDR3 region is CASSSQGAEAFF. CDR3 sequence (DNA): TGTGCCAGCAGCTCACAGGGGGCAGAAGCTTTCTTT.

This clonotype was seen a handful of times. The chain combines TRBV5-1 with TRBJ2-1; the match to TRBD2 covers 12 bases. This CDR3 contains 16 residues. With 4 bases clipped from V and 8 bases from J, the junction kept 10 bases outside the gene matches. In germline, CDR1 is SGHRS, CDR2 YFSETQ. This CDR3 reads CASSKKLAGGPYEQFF. CDR3 nucleotide sequence: TGCGCCAGCAGCAAAAAGCTAGCGGGAGGGCCATATGAGCAGTTCTTC.

This clonotype occurred a few times. V usage is TRBV7-2 and J usage is TRBJ2-2; 7 nucleotides match TRBD1. Germline V CDR1 and CDR2: SGHTA, FQGNSA. After removal of 6 bases from V and 7 bases from J, the junction contained 11 bases not matched to a gene. The CDR3 has 15 amino acids. CDR3 loop: CASSFGTARSGELFF. In DNA, the CDR3 is TGTGCCAGCAGTTTTGGGACAGCGAGGAGCGGGGAGCTGTTTTTT.

This clonotype was found a few times. V gene TRBV29-1 combines with J gene TRBJ1-2; tentative D call: TRBD1 (6 bases). The germline V gene has CDR1 SQVTM and CDR2 ANQGSEA. Trimming stripped 1 base from V and 7 bases from J, with 22 bases between. This CDR3 comprises 16 residues. The CDR3: CSVEGGGTGSMGGYTF. Written as DNA, the CDR3 is TGCAGCGTTGAAGGCGGGGGAACAGGGAGTATGGGTGGCTACACCTTC.

The chain has TRBV11-1 and TRBJ2-7; D gene ambiguous. V was pared by 3 bases and J by 0 bases, with 15 bases between. The germline V gene encodes CDR1 SGHAT and CDR2 FQDESV (reference sequence). The CDR3 totals 16 residues. The CDR3 sequence is CASSFSSYGSSYEQYF. CDR3 bases: TGTGCCAGCAGCTTTAGTAGCTACGGGTCCTCCTACGAGCAGTACTTC. The full variable domain, completed using reference TRBV11-1 and TRBJ2-7, is EAEVAQSPRYKITEKSQAVAFWCDPISGHATLYWYRQILGQGPELLVQFQDESVVDDSQLPKDRFSAERLKGVDSTLKIQPAELGDSAMYLCASSFSSYGSSYEQYFGPGTRLTVT.

This clonotype was seen only a few times. V is TRBV29-1 and J is TRBJ1-3; a weak D match, TRBD1 (6 bases). CDR3 length: 16 amino acids. Germline CDR1 is SQVTM and CDR2 is ANQGSEA. V lost 6 bases to trimming and J lost 2 bases, with 20 bases between them. The CDR3 DNA is TGCAGCGTCGCCGAATCCACAGGGATTGCTGGAAACACCATATATTTT. Its protein is CSVAESTGIAGNTIYF.

This clonotype was found a few times. This chain connects TRBV7-9 to TRBJ2-1; D ambiguous. V gave up 4 bases and J gave up 0 bases, with 10 bases separating them. The CDR3 sequence is 15 residues long. Germline assignment: CDR1 SEHNR and CDR2 FQNEAQ (reference sequence). The CDR3 DNA reads TGTGCCAGCAGCTCTGACTTGAACTCCTACAATGAGCAGTTCTTC. This encodes CASSSDLNSYNEQFF.